Below, 28 T cell receptor beta chains from the same sample are listed, as sequenced in a study of blood T cell repertoires in COVID-19. Sequencing was performed with immunoSEQ multiplex PCR; in TCRdb, only in-frame clones are kept and a portion is missing. Here the sample spans tens of thousands of clones, around 80% being singletons. Sequenced sample: peripheral blood. The receptor set was obtained from a human donor in a cohort sampled during active COVID-19.

This rearrangement joins TRBV6-2 or TRBV6-3 to TRBJ2-3, with 15 nucleotides matching TRBD2. The CDR3 covers 17 residues. CDR1 and CDR2 (germline): MNHEY, SVGEGT. Germline trimming cut 5 bases from V and 8 bases from J; bases unmatched to any gene: 11. The CDR3 spells CASSLTGTSGGPATQYF. The CDR3 coding sequence is TGTGCCAGCAGTCTGACCGGGACTAGCGGGGGGCCTGCTACGCAGTATTTT.

The rearrangement uses TRBV2 and TRBJ2-3; TRBD2 aligns across 8 bases. V gave up 6 bases and J gave up 14 bases; unmatched junction bases: 16. Germline V gene sequence: CDR1 SNHLY, CDR2 FYNNEI. The CDR3 is 14 residues long. CDR3 sequence (DNA): TGTGCCAGCAGCCCAACCCGGGAGGGCCGCGGGCGGTATTTT. Translation: CASSPTREGRGRYF.

CDR3 in amino acids: CAWAEFIDLNTEAFF. The CDR3 region has the DNA TGTGCCTGGGCCGAGTTCATAGACTTGAACACTGAAGCTTTCTTT. The chain employs TRBV30 and TRBJ1-1; D is unclear. Germline V gives CDR1 GTSNPN, CDR2 SVGIG (reference sequence). Trimming took 5 bases from V and 0 from J, leaving 16 bases between them. The CDR3 runs to 15 residues.

With respect to this clone: A read error may produce the germline difference seen at one junction end. The V and J genes are TRBV5-6 and TRBJ2-7; 8 bases are a match to TRBD2. The CDR3 runs 13 residues. Germline V gene data show CDR1 as SGHDT and CDR2 as YYEEEE. The CDR3 sequence is CASSLKSGTSPFF. DNA for the CDR3: TGTGCCAGCAGCTTGAAATCCGGGACTAGTCCTTTCTTC.

The chain couples TRBV28 to TRBJ2-7; no firm D call. This CDR3 is built from 14 residues. V gave up 0 bases and J gave up 2 bases, with 8 bases separating them. The germline gives CDR1 MDHEN, CDR2 SYDVKM. CDR3 in amino acids: CASSLWGRPYEQYF. CDR3 sequence (DNA): TGTGCCAGCAGTTTATGGGGCAGGCCCTACGAGCAGTACTTC.

This rearrangement joins TRBV30 to TRBJ1-5, with D unclear. The CDR3 runs to 13 residues. Germline V gene data show CDR1 as GTSNPN and CDR2 as SVGIG (reference sequence). V dropped 4 bases and J dropped 6 bases, with 13 bases sitting between them. CDR3 sequence reads: CAWKSGIGQPQHF. The CDR3 DNA follows: TGTGCCTGGAAAAGTGGTATCGGTCAGCCCCAGCATTTT.

V and J are TRBV14 and TRBJ2-1; TRBD1 matches at 9 bases. The V segment lost 4 bases and the J segment 9 bases; nucleotides outside the gene matches: 10. Germline V gives CDR1 SGHDN, CDR2 FVKESK. CDR3 length: 15 amino acids. The CDR3 spells CASSPPGTGRSEQFF. CDR3 bases: TGTGCCAGCAGCCCGCCCGGGACAGGGAGAAGTGAGCAGTTCTTC.

The rearrangement links TRBV4-3 to TRBJ1-2; 8 nucleotides line up with TRBD1. V dropped 4 bases and J dropped 6; count of bases not matched to a gene: 7. Per germline, CDR1 LGHNA and CDR2 YSLEER. There are 14 residues in the CDR3. This CDR3 reads CASSLTRGQDGYTF. In DNA, the CDR3 is TGCGCCAGCAGCCTAACCAGGGGGCAAGATGGCTACACCTTC.

The gene calls are TRBV19 and TRBJ2-4; 9 nucleotides line up with TRBD2. The trim removed 7 bases at V and 9 bases at J, leaving 13 bases unmatched. CDR3 length equals 15 residues. Looked up from germline, CDR1 is LNHDA and CDR2 is SQIVND (reference sequence). CDR3 DNA sequence: TGTGCCAGTACCGACGCTGCGGGGGGGGTAACCATTCAGTACTTC. This gives the protein CASTDAAGGVTIQYF.

The chain couples TRBV5-4 to TRBJ2-7, with 9 bases fitting TRBD2. The germline gives CDR1 SGHNT, CDR2 YYREEE (reference sequence). This CDR3 comprises 13 residues. The trim removed 2 bases at V and 3 bases at J, leaving 0 bases unmatched. The CDR3 loop is CASSFSGGYEQYF. CDR3 bases: TGTGCCAGCAGCTTTAGCGGGGGCTACGAGCAGTACTTC.

The chain has TRBV4-3 and TRBJ2-2; possibly TRBD2 for D (6 bases). There are 17 residues in the CDR3. Germline lookup yields CDR1 LGHNA and CDR2 YSLEER. V gave up 0 bases and J gave up 6 bases, with 17 bases separating them. The CDR3 loop is CASSQDSGPGRSGELFF. DNA of the CDR3: TGCGCCAGCAGCCAAGACTCCGGGCCAGGGAGGTCCGGGGAGCTGTTTTTT.

This clone was seen a handful of times. The rearrangement links TRBV6-5 to TRBJ2-7, with a possible D match to TRBD1 (6 bases). Between the trimmed V and J ends, which lost 7 bases and 6 bases, there was a span of 16 bases. CDR1 and CDR2 from the germline V gene are MNHEY and SVGAGI. This CDR3 has 13 amino acids. The chain's CDR3 is CASNQGIRREQYF. Here the CDR3 DNA reads TGTGCCAGCAACCAGGGGATAAGGCGCGAGCAGTACTTC.

The gene calls are TRBV24-1 and TRBJ2-3, with a weak D call TRBD2 (5 bases). The germline V gene encodes CDR1 KGHDR and CDR2 SFDVKD. This CDR3 comprises 13 residues. V dropped 7 bases and J dropped 4 bases, with 11 bases sitting between them. CDR3 protein: CATSQSGADTQYF. The CDR3 DNA sequence: TGTGCCACCAGCCAAAGCGGTGCAGATACGCAGTATTTT.

The chain carries TRBV7-9 and TRBJ2-5; possibly TRBD1 for D (6 bases). Looked up from germline, CDR1 is SEHNR and CDR2 is FQNEAQ (reference sequence). The length of the CDR3 is 14 residues. Trimming pared 4 bases from V and 2 bases from J, leaving 11 bases between. Written as DNA, the CDR3 is TGTGCCAGCAGCTCGTGGGGGCAGCAAGAGACCCAGTACTTC. This sequence encodes CASSSWGQQETQYF.

This clone was seen a few times. The chain employs TRBV5-8 and TRBJ2-7; D possibly corresponds to TRBD2 (6 bases). The CDR3 contains 15 residues. The V end lost 0 bases, the J end lost 2 bases, and 12 bases lay between the germline ends. The germline V gene has CDR1 SGHTS and CDR2 YDEGEE. DNA for the CDR3: TGTGCCAGCAGCTTGGTAGCGTCGGGAGCCTACGAGCAGTACTTC. Its protein product is CASSLVASGAYEQYF.

V and J are TRBV9 and TRBJ1-1; D is perhaps TRBD1 (5 bases). The germline gives CDR1 SGDLS, CDR2 YYNGEE. The CDR3 totals 15 residues. V was pared by 3 bases and J by 3 bases, with 15 bases between. In DNA form, the CDR3 reads TGTGCCAGCAGCGCAGAGGAGGGGTGGTACACTGAAGCTTTCTTT. This sequence encodes CASSAEEGWYTEAFF.

A single count supports this clone. The J gene is TRBJ1-6, the V gene TRBV4-3, with D perhaps TRBD1 (6 bases). Trimming took off 3 bases at V and 6 bases at J, with 18 bases between the two ends. The CDR3 runs 17 residues. Germline values: CDR1 LGHNA, CDR2 YSLEER. The CDR3 sequence: CASSQTTGSGVNSPLHF. In DNA, the CDR3 is TGCGCCAGCAGCCAGACGACAGGTAGTGGGGTTAATTCACCCCTCCACTTT.

The chain has TRBV29-1 and TRBJ2-7; 10 bases line up with TRBD1. The germline gives CDR1 SQVTM, CDR2 ANQGSEA. Trimming removed 5 bases from V and 7 bases from J; junction bases left unmatched: 14. The CDR3 is made up of 15 amino acids. DNA of the CDR3: TGCAGCGTTCTCCCCTCGGGACAGGGGAGGGGGGAGCAGTACTTC. Its protein product is CSVLPSGQGRGEQYF.

This rearrangement joins TRBV2 to TRBJ2-7; 10 positions agree with TRBD2. J lost 2 bases, V lost 4 bases, and 5 bases had no gene match. Germline CDR1 reads SNHLY; CDR2 reads FYNNEI. CDR3 length: 15 residues. CDR3 nucleotides: TGTGCCAGCAGTGCCCTAGCGGGGGATACCTACGAGCAGTACTTC. Amino acid sequence: CASSALAGDTYEQYF.

With regard to this clone: The same CDR3 arises from other DNA sequences in this sample as well. The chain combines TRBV20-1 with TRBJ1-2; D is possibly TRBD1 (6 bases). The V end was cut by 3 bases, the J end by 2 bases, with 16 bases between. This CDR3 has 15 residues. The V gene's germline CDR1 is DFQATT and CDR2 SNEGSKA (reference sequence). In nucleotides, the CDR3 is TGCAGTGCTAGTGGTGGGGGGCGGGGGAACTATGGCTACACCTTC. Amino acid sequence: CSASGGGRGNYGYTF.

V usage is TRBV15 and J usage is TRBJ2-4; D unclear. Germline assignment: CDR1 LNHNV and CDR2 YYDKDF (reference sequence). The CDR3 is made up of 15 amino acids. Trimming took 0 bases from V and 0 from J, leaving 6 bases between them. The CDR3 bases are TGTGCCACCAGCAGAGATCGAGTAGCCAAAAACATTCAGTACTTC. Protein sequence: CATSRDRVAKNIQYF.

J is TRBJ1-2 and V is TRBV5-4, with no clear D. The germline gives CDR1 SGHNT, CDR2 YYREEE (reference sequence). Trimming left V 5 bases short and J 8 bases short, with 13 bases between. The CDR3 is 12 amino acids. The CDR3, as DNA: TGTGCCAGCAGTTTCTACCCCAAAGGCTACACCTTC. Its translation is CASSFYPKGYTF.

This chain links TRBV7-9 with TRBJ1-2; perhaps TRBD1 as D (5 bases). V shed 4 bases and J shed 8 bases, with 11 bases lying between them. The CDR3 loop spans 12 amino acids. The germline V gene encodes CDR1 SEHNR and CDR2 FQNEAQ (reference sequence). The CDR3 loop reads CASSWQTEGYTF. The CDR3, as DNA: TGTGCCAGCAGCTGGCAGACAGAAGGCTACACCTTC.

CDR3 bases: TGTGCTAGTGGTTCTGGACAGTACACCGGGGAGCTGTTTTTT. Translation: CASGSGQYTGELFF. The V call is TRBV12-5, the J call TRBJ2-2; tentatively, D is TRBD1 (6 bases). From germline, CDR1 is LGHNT and CDR2 FRNRAP. V lost 4 bases and J lost 3, with 9 bases in between. The CDR3 loop spans 14 amino acids.

CDR3 protein: CASSQDRGTNQPQHF. CDR3 bases: TGTGCCAGCAGCCAGGACAGGGGTACCAATCAGCCCCAGCATTTT. The genes are TRBV4-2 and TRBJ1-5; TRBD1 matches at 9 bases. Germline V CDR1 and CDR2: LGHNA, YNFKEQ. The J segment lost 3 bases and the V segment lost 3 bases, leaving 3 bases of the junction unmatched. This CDR3 is 15 amino acids long.

This clone was found once. V usage is TRBV5-1 and J usage is TRBJ2-3; 7 bases are a match to TRBD2. J was trimmed by 9 bases and V by 9 bases; bases with no gene match: 16. Germline V lookup: CDR1 SGHRS, CDR2 YFSETQ. The CDR3 has 14 residues. CDR3 sequence: CATRKAGGIRTQYF. Here the CDR3 DNA reads TGCGCCACCAGGAAGGCCGGGGGGATCAGAACGCAGTATTTT.

This sequence joins TRBV7-9 and TRBJ1-1; D remains ambiguous. Trimming stripped 5 bases from V and 5 bases from J, with 9 bases between. CDR3 length equals 12 residues. CDR1 is SEHNR, CDR2 FQNEAQ, per germline (reference sequence). The CDR3 reads CASSLDSTEAFF. In DNA form, the CDR3 reads TGTGCCAGCAGCCTAGATTCGACTGAAGCTTTCTTT.

V gene TRBV4-2 combines with J gene TRBJ2-6; 7 nucleotides match TRBD1. Germline V gives CDR1 LGHNA, CDR2 YNFKEQ. The CDR3 has 14 residues. V lost 4 bases to trimming and J lost 13 bases; unmatched junction nucleotides: 10. The CDR3 DNA follows: TGTGCCAGCAGCCTCGCGAAGGGGACAGATGTCCTGACTTTC. This sequence encodes CASSLAKGTDVLTF.